The 2 T cell receptor beta chains given below trace back to one sample, sequenced in a study of CD8 T cells in Susac syndrome. Random hexamers served to reverse transcribe about 0.45 to 1 ug RNA. TCRdb re-analysed the immunoSEQ multiplex PCR reads in MiXCR, keeping a single row per CDR3 protein. Of approximately 200,000 distinct CDR3 sequences detected, around 95% appear once; the ten largest clones hold just over 0.08%. Sequencing used CD4+ T cells from PBMCs. Receptor source: a human donor with multiple sclerosis.

The rearrangement links TRBV7-9 to TRBJ1-6, with a weak D call TRBD1 (5 bases). Germline V lookup: CDR1 SEHNR, CDR2 FQNEAQ (reference sequence). The CDR3 totals 14 residues. Trimming took 4 bases from V and 6 from J, leaving 10 bases between them. This CDR3 reads CASSWGRANSPLHF. CDR3 coding DNA: TGTGCCAGCAGCTGGGGACGGGCTAATTCACCCCTCCACTTT.

The chain recombines TRBV3-1 with TRBJ1-1; D not certain. V was shortened by 2 bases and J by 0 bases, with 4 bases between the two germline ends. The CDR3 loop spans 13 amino acids. CDR1 and CDR2 from the germline V gene are LGHDT and YNNKEL (reference sequence). The CDR3 DNA reads as TGTGCCAGCAGCCAAATAATGAACACTGAAGCTTTCTTT. As protein: CASSQIMNTEAFF.